This T cell receptor beta chain was retrieved from a study of cytomegalovirus exposure and HLA in healthy donors. PCR primers comprised 60 Vbeta and 13 Jbeta primers. Generated by immunoSEQ multiplex PCR, the TCRdb table keeps only in-frame clones and is missing some. The sample contains fewer than 150,000 clones, roughly 15% of which appear only once. This clone occurred a few times. The V segment lost 5 bases and the J segment 0 bases; nucleotides outside the gene matches: 4. The CDR3 extends over 15 amino acids. The germline V gene encodes CDR1 MNHEY and CDR2 SMNVEV (reference sequence). The sequenced sample was PBMCs. The sequence was obtained from a woman between 18 and 29 years old in good health and CMV-seronegative. V and J are TRBV27 and TRBJ2-4; 7 nucleotides match TRBD1. DNA of the CDR3: TGTGCCAGCAGTCTACAGGGGTTAGCCAAAAACATTCAGTACTTC. It yields the protein CASSLQGLAKNIQYF.